This TCR beta chain was profiled in a study of technical replicates of blood from a few donors. The V gene lost 2 bases and the J gene lost 2 bases, with 9 bases spanning the gap. The germline CDR1 and CDR2 sequences are SEHNR and FQNEAQ (reference sequence). There are 14 residues in the CDR3. Profiling relied on immunoSEQ multiplex PCR, and the TCRdb table lists in-frame clones only, not all of them. The sample lists tens of thousands of clones; about 93% were seen once. The receptor's source is a human donor in good health. Sequences were obtained from T cells isolated from PBMCs. The J gene is TRBJ2-5, the V gene TRBV7-9; D gene ambiguous. The CDR3 here is CASSLLREQETQYF. The CDR3 DNA follows: TGTGCCAGCAGCTTACTACGCGAGCAAGAGACCCAGTACTTC.